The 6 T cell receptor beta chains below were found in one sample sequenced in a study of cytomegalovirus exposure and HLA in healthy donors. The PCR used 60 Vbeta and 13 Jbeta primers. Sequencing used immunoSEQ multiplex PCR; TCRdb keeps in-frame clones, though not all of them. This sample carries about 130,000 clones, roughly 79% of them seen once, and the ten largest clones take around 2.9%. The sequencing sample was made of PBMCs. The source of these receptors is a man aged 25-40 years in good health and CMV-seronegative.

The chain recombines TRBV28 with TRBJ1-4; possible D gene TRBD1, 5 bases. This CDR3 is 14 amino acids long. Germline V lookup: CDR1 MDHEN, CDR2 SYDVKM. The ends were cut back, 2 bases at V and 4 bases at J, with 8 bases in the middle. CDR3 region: CASSLGRDNEKLFF. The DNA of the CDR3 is TGTGCCAGCAGTTTAGGCAGGGATAATGAAAAACTGTTTTTT.

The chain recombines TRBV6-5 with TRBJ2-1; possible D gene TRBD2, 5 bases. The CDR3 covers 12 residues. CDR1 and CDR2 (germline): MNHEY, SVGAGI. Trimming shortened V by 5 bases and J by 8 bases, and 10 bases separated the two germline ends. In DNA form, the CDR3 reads TGTGCCAGCAGTGATACGGAGGATGAGCAGTTCTTC. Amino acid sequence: CASSDTEDEQFF.

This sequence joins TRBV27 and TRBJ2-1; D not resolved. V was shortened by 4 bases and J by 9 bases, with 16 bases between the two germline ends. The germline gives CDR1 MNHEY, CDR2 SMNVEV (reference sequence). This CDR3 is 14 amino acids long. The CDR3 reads CASSWAPQEGEQFF. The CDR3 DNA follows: TGTGCCAGCAGTTGGGCCCCGCAGGAAGGTGAGCAGTTCTTC.

CDR3 nucleotide sequence: TGTGCCAGCAGCTCATCCGGAGCAGGGTATCAGCCCCAGCATTTT. Protein: CASSSSGAGYQPQHF. The gene calls are TRBV7-9 and TRBJ1-5, with a possible D match to TRBD1 (5 bases). V lost 4 bases to trimming and J lost 5 bases, with 15 bases between them. CDR1 SEHNR and CDR2 FQNEAQ come from the germline V gene (reference sequence). This CDR3 comprises 15 residues.

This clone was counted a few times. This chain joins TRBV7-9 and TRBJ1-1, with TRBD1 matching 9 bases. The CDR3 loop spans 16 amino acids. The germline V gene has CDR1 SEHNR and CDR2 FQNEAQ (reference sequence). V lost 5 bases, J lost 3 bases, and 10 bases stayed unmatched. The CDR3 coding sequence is TGTGCCAGCAGCCGGGACAGGGACCTGATTCACACTGAAGCTTTCTTT. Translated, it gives CASSRDRDLIHTEAFF.

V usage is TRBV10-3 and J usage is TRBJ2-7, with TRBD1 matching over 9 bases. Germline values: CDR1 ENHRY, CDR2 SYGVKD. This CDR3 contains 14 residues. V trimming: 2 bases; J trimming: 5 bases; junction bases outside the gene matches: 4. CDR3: CAISERQGEDEQYF. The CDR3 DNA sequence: TGTGCCATCAGTGAGAGACAGGGGGAAGACGAGCAGTACTTC.